This T cell receptor (beta chain) was recovered during a study of shared clonotypes between healthy human individuals. The study, taken as a whole, reports: As a rule, naive subsets had a larger estimated richness than memory subsets. Large depth notwithstanding, sorted-subset sequencing proved incomplete by rarefaction. It was the non-shared clonotypes that had lower generation probabilities than clonotypes shared by all four donors.

Naive CD8 cells lacked CD45RO, underwent positive selection for CCR7 and left out terminally differentiated effector memory CD45RA+ cells. The germline V gene encodes CDR1 SGHAT and CDR2 FQNNGV. V was clipped by 0 bases and J by 0 bases, with 19 bases between them. This CDR3 comprises 19 residues. Note on this clone: The antigen is unknown.

Splitting of each subset's genomic DNA was done evenly across several immunoSEQ plates. Profiled with immunoSEQ multiplex PCR; TCRdb holds only in-frame clones, not every one. The profile shows about 820,000 clones, 80% to 95% of them singletons. The specimen was naive CD8+ T cells sorted from blood. The source of this sequence is a man aged 25 to 40 in good health. The chain carries TRBV11-2 and TRBJ2-3, with D perhaps TRBD2 (6 bases). In nucleotides, the CDR3 is TGTGCCAGCAGCTTAGACGTATGGGGGACTTCTCAGAGCACAGATACGCAGTATTTT. It yields the protein CASSLDVWGTSQSTDTQYF.